This T cell receptor beta chain stems from a study of radiation and T cells in renal cell carcinoma (dated by TCRdb to the early 2020s). For the wider study: The samples were drawn from a clinical trial, where primary renal cell carcinomas were treated with 15 Gy of stereotactic body radiation therapy and then removed by nephrectomy 4 weeks afterward. In total, around 53 samples, comprising roughly 25 tumors and approximately 27 peripheral blood samples, were subjected to TCR beta sequencing. Across all 50 or so samples, 3,800,000 or so unique CDR3 nucleotide sequences encoding 2.5 million to 3 million unique CDR3 amino acid sequences were identified.

At the junction V is shortened by 4 bases and J by 1 base; bases outside the gene matches: 6. CDR1 and CDR2 are read off the germline V gene (reference sequence) as GTSNPN and SVGIG. Including the terminal cysteine and phenylalanine, the CDR3 comprises 15 residues. Only the CDR3 part of the read is kept: 45 bases, read in frame from the first base. The research as a whole found: Because no pretreatment tumor biopsies were available, whether clonotypes were present in the tumor at baseline could not be determined. In blood, the top tumor clonotypes increased from baseline to 2 weeks after radiation and then shrank by 4 weeks, which suggests a temporary expansion of tumor-resident clones. Blood repertoire dynamics were not followed beyond 4 weeks after treatment. With a single-armed trial design, the study had no way to address how radiation dose or scheduling affects the TCR repertoire.

Read against the paper, the sample's time point label means: blood 2 weeks post-SBRT. The intended sense of this specimen's treatment or condition label: 15 Gy SBRT to primary tumor, nephrectomy 4 weeks later. To track tumor-enriched clonotypes, serial peripheral blood was sampled from radiation-treated patients at baseline and at 2 weeks and 4 weeks after SBRT. Every patient had renal cell carcinoma of clear cell pathology. Genomic DNA for TCR sequencing was prepared using the QIAamp DNA Blood Mini Kit (Qiagen). The analyses included only samples that passed all quality control checks. TCR beta libraries were generated from genomic DNA with the immunoSEQ kit, following the manufacturer's recommendations. To prepare the libraries, a first multiplex PCR with proprietary primers was run, followed by a second PCR that added unique barcodes, and a bead cleanup was done after each round. Each sample batch included a kit-provided positive control reaction and a negative control reaction. The final libraries underwent checking on an Agilent 4200 TapeStation D1000 ScreenTape, volumetric pooling, and quantification by qPCR. Sequencing was performed on an Illumina NextSeq500 using a MidOutput 150-cycle cartridge, with 156 Read1 cycles, 15 Index1 cycles, and the kit custom primers. The pooled library was loaded at roughly 0.9 pM with roughly 19% PhiX control spiked in. The authors processed their data as follows. Vendor-processed data were analyzed in R, with a clonotype defined as all T cells sharing the same CDR3 nucleotide sequence. For clone abundance analyses, frequencies were normalized to the 10,000 most abundant clones per sample. Public T cell clones, which averaged fewer than five per sample, were excluded before analysis. A difference in abundance of at least 32-fold between compartments was used to define tumor-enriched and baseline blood-enriched clonotypes. A beta-binomial differential abundance model was used to identify clonotypes that expanded or contracted between blood time points. Tumor-blood repertoire similarity was measured with the Baroni-Urbani and Buser coefficient, and groups were compared using two-tailed Wilcoxon tests in R. TCRdb took this table from immuneACCESS and kept in-frame rearrangements with V and J called. Such tables lack part of the clones; where checked against another copy, unresolved V genes explain under half of the gap, and the rest is unexplained. The DNA gave D and trimming, while V, J and clone size come from that table. The sample table contains about 130,000 clones; only one count was recorded for 75% to 85% of them. The ten largest clonotypes hold approximately 2% of the sample.

As for this clone: No antigen is known for it. Base qualities are not at hand, and no much larger clone is one base apart.

Sequenced here: blood, sampled from a patient whose treatment included radiotherapy and nephrectomy. The sequence is built from TRBV30 and TRBJ2-7; 11 middle bases align to TRBD2. The origin of this receptor is a woman aged 60-75 years with renal cell carcinoma. CDR3 reads: CAWTSGRTKSYEQYF. Read as DNA, the sequence is TGTGCCTGGACTAGCGGGAGGACCAAGTCCTACGAGCAGTACTTC.